The 16 T cell receptor beta chains in this list originate from one sample, sequenced in a study of cytomegalovirus exposure and HLA in healthy donors. Primers: 60 Vbeta forward and 13 Jbeta reverse. Profiling relied on immunoSEQ multiplex PCR, and the TCRdb table lists in-frame clones only, not all of them. Of about 170,000 clones in the sample, approximately 85% are singletons; the top ten hold more than 2%. Sequencing was done on a sample of PBMCs. The receptors here all came from a man aged 18 to 30 in good health and CMV-seropositive.

Here the CDR3 reads CASSPQNYGYTF. CDR3 bases: TGTGCCAGCAGCCCCCAAAACTATGGCTACACCTTC. This chain uses TRBV7-2 with TRBJ1-2; no firm D call. The CDR3 extends over 12 amino acids. V was shortened by 5 bases and J by 2 bases, with 6 bases between the two germline ends. Per germline, CDR1 SGHTA and CDR2 FQGNSA.

This chain connects TRBV9 to TRBJ2-1, with 7 bases that match TRBD1. V lost 0 bases and J lost 7; bases outside the gene matches: 1. The CDR3 consists of 13 residues. From germline, CDR1 is SGDLS and CDR2 YYNGEE. The CDR3 spells CASSVEGANEQFF. The CDR3, as DNA: TGTGCCAGCAGCGTAGAGGGGGCGAATGAGCAGTTCTTC.

The chain couples TRBV5-5 to TRBJ1-2, with D possibly matching TRBD1 (5 bases). Looked up from germline, CDR1 is SGHKS and CDR2 is YYEKEE (reference sequence). Deletions cut 4 bases from V and 4 bases from J, with 14 bases between. The length of the CDR3 is 14 residues. Here the CDR3 DNA reads TGTGCCAGCAGCCAGGGAGGTTTAGGCTATGGCTACACCTTC. It specifies CASSQGGLGYGYTF.

The chain is built from TRBV6-1 and TRBJ2-7; 7 bases map to TRBD1. Germline CDR1 and CDR2: MNHNS and SASEGT. V lost 7 bases to trimming and J lost 3 bases; unmatched junction nucleotides: 3. The CDR3 length is 12 residues. The CDR3, as DNA: TGTGCCAGCACTGCAGGGGGCTACGAGCAGTACTTC. This sequence encodes CASTAGGYEQYF.

In its sample, this clone was seen a few times. V and J are TRBV11-2 and TRBJ2-7; D not resolved. V lost 5 bases and J lost 1, with 9 bases in between. Looked up from germline, CDR1 is SGHAT and CDR2 is FQNNGV. The CDR3 is 13 amino acids. Written as DNA, the CDR3 is TGTGCCAGCAGCCCTGAAACTTCCTACGAGCAGTACTTC. Its protein product is CASSPETSYEQYF.

The genes are TRBV6-1 and TRBJ2-1; D is ambiguous. This CDR3 has 13 amino acids. CDR1 MNHNS and CDR2 SASEGT come from the germline V gene. The V gene lost 2 bases and the J gene lost 9 bases, with 11 bases spanning the gap. CDR3 sequence reads: CASSEWPNSEQFF. In DNA, the CDR3 is TGTGCCAGCAGTGAATGGCCGAACAGTGAGCAGTTCTTC.

The chain uses TRBV5-1 and TRBJ2-1; 9 bases agree with TRBD2. The CDR3 is made up of 16 amino acids. V gave up 3 bases and J gave up 3 bases; unmatched junction bases: 7. In germline, CDR1 is SGHRS, CDR2 YFSETQ. CDR3 residues: CASSSTAGGSYNEQFF. The CDR3 coding sequence is TGCGCCAGCAGCTCAACAGCGGGGGGAAGCTACAATGAGCAGTTCTTC. Together with reference TRBV5-1 and TRBJ2-1, the CDR3 gives the full variable domain: KAGVTQTPRYLIKTRGQQVTLSCSPISGHRSVSWYQQTPGQGLQFLFEYFSETQRNKGNFPGRFSGRQFSNSRSEMNVSTLELGDSALYLCASSSTAGGSYNEQFFGPGTRLTVL.

The chain uses TRBV30 and TRBJ1-1; 7 bases map to TRBD1. Losses at the gene ends were 5 bases for V and 11 bases for J; bases not matched to a gene: 11. Germline-derived CDR1 and CDR2 are GTSNPN and SVGIG (reference sequence). The CDR3 is 12 residues long. As DNA, the CDR3 is TGTGCCTGGGTCGGGACAGCAAACGAGGCTTTCTTT. Protein sequence: CAWVGTANEAFF.

This chain links TRBV6-1 with TRBJ2-7; 7 bases map to TRBD1. V gave up 5 bases and J gave up 0 bases; unmatched junction bases: 7. Germline V gene lookup returns CDR1 MNHNS and CDR2 SASEGT. There are 15 residues in the CDR3. The CDR3 nucleotides read TGTGCCAGCAGTCAGGACAGGTATCCCTCCTACGAGCAGTACTTC. Protein product: CASSQDRYPSYEQYF.

This chain connects TRBV4-1 to TRBJ1-6; D is possibly TRBD1 (6 bases). V gave up 2 bases and J gave up 7 bases, with 12 bases separating them. In germline, CDR1 is MGHRA, CDR2 YSYEKL. The CDR3 is 15 amino acids. This CDR3 reads CASSQSDRRNSPLHF. The CDR3 DNA follows: TGCGCCAGCAGCCAATCGGACAGAAGAAATTCACCCCTCCACTTT.

This clone has more than one count but fewer than ten. The CDR3 is CASSYGQGQDEQFF. DNA for the CDR3: TGTGCCAGCAGTTACGGGCAGGGGCAGGATGAGCAGTTCTTC. The chain joins TRBV6-5 to TRBJ2-1, with D maybe TRBD1 (6 bases). V lost 2 bases to trimming and J lost 8 bases, with 13 bases between them. The CDR3 spans 14 residues. Germline CDR1 is MNHEY and CDR2 is SVGAGI.

This sequence joins TRBV5-5 and TRBJ1-2, with D perhaps TRBD1 (5 bases). Germline CDR1 and CDR2: SGHKS and YYEKEE (reference sequence). The CDR3 has 14 amino acids. Trimming left V 4 bases short and J 4 bases short, with 14 bases between. In nucleotides, the CDR3 is TGTGCCAGCAGCCCACCTGGCGGGACCTATGGCTACACCTTC. This codes for CASSPPGGTYGYTF. Combining the CDR3 with reference TRBV5-5 and TRBJ1-2 gives the whole variable domain DAGVTQSPTHLIKTRGQQVTLRCSPISGHKSVSWYQQVLGQGPQFIFQYYEKEERGRGNFPDRFSARQFPNYSSELNVNALLLGDSALYLCASSPPGGTYGYTFGSGTRLTVV.

The CDR3 sequence: CASSLGGIGSEGYTF. DNA for the CDR3: TGTGCCAGCAGCTTAGGCGGTATCGGCTCCGAGGGCTACACCTTC. The chain links TRBV7-2 to TRBJ1-2; D gene ambiguous. The V gene lost 1 base and the J gene lost 8 bases, with 17 bases spanning the gap. Germline V gene lookup returns CDR1 SGHTA and CDR2 FQGNSA. CDR3 length: 15 amino acids. The full variable domain, completed using reference TRBV7-2 and TRBJ1-2, is GAGVSQSPSNKVTEKGKDVELRCDPISGHTALYWYRQSLGQGLEFLIYFQGNSAPDKSGLPSDRFSAERTGGSVSTLTIQRTQQEDSAVYLCASSLGGIGSEGYTFGSGTRLTVV.

The rearrangement uses TRBV7-2 and TRBJ1-1, with D uncertain. There are 14 residues in the CDR3. CDR1 and CDR2 from the germline V gene are SGHTA and FQGNSA. Trimming stripped 5 bases from V and 1 base from J, with 11 bases between. CDR3 DNA: TGTGCCAGCAGCCCCCATGGGAGGAACACTGAAGCTTTCTTT. This encodes CASSPHGRNTEAFF.

The chain carries TRBV4-1 and TRBJ2-5, with 10 nucleotides matching TRBD2. The CDR3 totals 16 residues. Germline-derived CDR1 and CDR2 are MGHRA and YSYEKL. J was trimmed by 5 bases and V by 0 bases; bases with no gene match: 6. The CDR3 nucleotides are TGCGCCAGCAGCCAAGACGTAGCGGGGGGCCGGGAGACCCAGTACTTC. Translation: CASSQDVAGGRETQYF.

This clone showed up just a few times. The V call is TRBV7-9, the J call TRBJ2-7; the D gene is possibly TRBD2 (6 bases). CDR3 size: 14 residues. V dropped 5 bases and J dropped 0 bases, with 11 bases sitting between them. Germline V lookup: CDR1 SEHNR, CDR2 FQNEAQ (reference sequence). The CDR3, as DNA: TGTGCCAGCAGCCTCCCCGGGAGCTCCTACGAGCAGTACTTC. This codes for CASSLPGSSYEQYF.